The entry below gives a single TCR beta chain sequence along with its context. What it binds is unknown. The data originate from a study of persistence of HIV-infected CD4 T cells. The ends lost 4 bases at V and 4 bases at J; junction bases unmatched: 6. Germline values: CDR1 MNHEY, CDR2 SVGEGT. The CDR3 extends over 14 amino acids. The immunoSEQ assay was version 4, run in survey mode. Here immunoSEQ multiplex PCR was the method, and the copy in TCRdb shows in-frame clones only, minus some. This table has about 36,000 clones, 82% appearing once. Overlapping HIV-1 Gag 15-mer peptides at about 1 ug per peptide per mL were used. CD40L-negative CD69-negative CD45RO-high memory CD4+ T cells were sorted as populations depleted of antigen-responding cells.

This clonotype was sampled from an adult with HIV. The donor label of this sample is uncertain. The sample here was cultured CD4+ T cells from PBMCs, taken from a patient who received antiretroviral therapy. This rearrangement joins TRBV6-2 or TRBV6-3 to TRBJ1-2; 7 bases match TRBD1. DNA for the CDR3: TGTGCCAGCAGTTCCGATGGGACAGTCTATGGCTACACCTTC. The encoded protein is CASSSDGTVYGYTF.